These 5 T cell receptor beta chains originate from one sample sequenced in a study of chemoradiotherapy in HPV16-positive cancers. Sequencing was performed with immunoSEQ multiplex PCR; in TCRdb, only in-frame clones are kept and a portion is missing. The table has 2,900 or so clones, about 87% seen once; the top ten hold over 4.5%. The specimen comprised tumor tissue, sampled from a patient who underwent chemoradiotherapy. The receptors stem from a human donor with HPV-associated anogenital cancer.

This clone was observed a few times. This chain joins TRBV6-1 and TRBJ2-1, with 9 positions matching TRBD2. V dropped 3 bases and J dropped 10; count of bases not matched to a gene: 13. Germline values: CDR1 MNHNS, CDR2 SASEGT. The CDR3 extends over 16 amino acids. The CDR3 spells CASSEPPAGGRGEQFF. CDR3 DNA sequence: TGTGCCAGCAGTGAGCCCCCAGCGGGGGGACGGGGGGAGCAGTTCTTC.

The chain joins TRBV6-5 to TRBJ1-5, with TRBD1 as a possible D gene (6 bases). CDR1 is MNHEY, CDR2 SVGAGI, per germline. CDR3 length: 13 residues. Trimming shortened V by 8 bases and J by 6 bases, and 14 bases separated the two germline ends. This chain's CDR3 is CASSGGFGQPQHF. The CDR3, as DNA: TGTGCCAGCTCGGGGGGCTTTGGTCAGCCCCAGCATTTT.

The V and J genes are TRBV11-2 and TRBJ1-4, with unresolved D. The CDR3 is 15 residues long. Germline CDR1 is SGHAT and CDR2 is FQNNGV. V was pared by 6 bases and J by 0 bases, with 11 bases between. The CDR3 DNA reads TGTGCCAGCAGTAGGGAGGTTGCAACTAATGAAAAACTGTTTTTT. Translated: CASSREVATNEKLFF.

The rearrangement uses TRBV14 and TRBJ2-2; D is uncertain. Germline CDR1 reads SGHDN; CDR2 reads FVKESK. Trimming removed 2 bases from V and 5 bases from J, with 6 bases in between. The CDR3 is 13 residues long. For the CDR3, the DNA is TGTGCCAGCAGCCAACAGATTACCGGGGAGCTGTTTTTT. Its translation is CASSQQITGELFF.

The chain carries TRBV19 and TRBJ2-3; D not certain. The CDR3 has 16 residues. CDR1 and CDR2 from the germline V gene are LNHDA and SQIVND (reference sequence). Trimming took off 6 bases at V and 2 bases at J, with 18 bases between the two ends. The chain's CDR3 is CASSTVRRRYTDTQYF. Here the CDR3 DNA reads TGTGCCAGTAGCACCGTGCGCAGGCGGTACACAGATACGCAGTATTTT.